The sequence of this T cell receptor (beta chain) was determined in a study of cytotoxic CD8 clonotypes in ibrutinib-treated CLL (dated by TCRdb to the early 2020s). For the wider study: The cohort included about 15 treatment-naive and around 10 relapsed/refractory patients; 17 to 18 were IGHV unmutated. An average of 255,043 productive templates and 94,082 productive rearrangements was obtained per sample. Longitudinal samples were available for about 30% of the 86 trial participants. Partial responses were observed in roughly 24 patients and complete responses in 2; after a median follow-up of 68 months, remission was maintained in approximately 14 patients and progression was observed in about twelve. Response samples were obtained after a median of approximately twelve months of treatment, with a range of roughly 6 to 40 months. Cryopreserved peripheral blood mononuclear cells were collected before treatment, at response, and at either disease progression or sustained remission. Every sample from remission and from progressive disease was obtained while the patients were still on ibrutinib. What the research found in general, with its limitations: Baseline clonality was found to be higher than that of age-matched healthy donors and was strongly correlated with circulating CD8+ T-cell counts. Public clonotypes were rare and either shrank or stayed stable during treatment, and the rise in clonality at ibrutinib response reflected expansion of private clonotypes. At ibrutinib response clonality went up, during sustained remission it held steady, and at progression it dropped back toward baseline. Sustained-remission and progressing patients did not have matched sampling times, and lymph node repertoires were not examined.

On this clone itself: Its antigen is currently not known. Base qualities are not provided; no much larger clone lies one nucleotide away.

The CDR3 spans 13 residues, from the cysteine through the phenylalanine. Just the 39-base CDR3 DNA is kept, in frame starting at base 1. What this sample's time point label stands for: progressive disease on ibrutinib. For TCR beta library preparation, around 1.8 micrograms of genomic DNA were extracted from the cryopreserved PBMCs. Longitudinal blood samples from CLL patients receiving ibrutinib monotherapy were subjected to high-throughput TCR beta sequencing. The patients took part in an open-label, single-center phase 2 trial of ibrutinib monotherapy. Each clonotype received, on average, 10x coverage in deep resolution sequencing performed on a MiSeq, where the target depth lay between 1 in 1 million and 1 in 200,000 T cells. The immunoSEQ hsTCRB Kit was used to generate TCR beta libraries. The source study handled its data this way. ImmunoSEQ Data Assistant and ImmunoSEQ Analyzer were used for data analysis, and V, D and J genes were assigned according to IMGT definitions. Clonality, which ranges from 0 to 1, was calculated as one minus the normalized Shannon entropy of productive rearrangement frequencies. Only overrepresented clonotypes making up at least 0.05% of each patient's repertoire were included in the public clonotype analysis. About a dozen age-matched healthy donor repertoires from immuneACCESS were used as controls for clonality. As stored in TCRdb, this immuneACCESS dataset retains in-frame rearrangements with V and J assigned. A fraction of the clones does not appear; measured against another copy, unresolved V genes explain less than half of the discrepancy, and the remainder lacks a known reason. V, J and clone size derive from that table, while D and trimming were established from the DNA sequence. The sample includes 250,000 to 350,000 clones, with about 72% observed a single time. In total, the top ten clones hold around 5.3% of the sample.

The sequence derives from a human donor with chronic lymphocytic leukemia. The sample here was PBMCs, taken at disease progression, from a patient treated with ibrutinib. The receptor chain draws on TRBV21-1 and TRBJ2-1; TRBD1 is the table's D call, not checked against the DNA. TRBV21-1 represents a pseudogene. The CDR3 region: CASSVGAPDEQFF. At the DNA level, the sequence is TGTGCCAGCAGCGTAGGGGCCCCGGATGAGCAGTTCTTC.